The source of this T cell receptor (beta chain) is a study of shared clonotypes between healthy human individuals. General study findings and limits: The sharing of 4.5% to 5% of naive CD4 clonotypes was seen across a handful of donors.

A remark on this clone: The antigen is not known.

The study ran the assay at deep level. Here immunoSEQ multiplex PCR was the method, and the copy in TCRdb shows in-frame clones only, minus some. The table lists roughly 2 million clones, approximately 95% of them singletons. Splitting of CD4+ cells produced CD45RA+ naive and CD45RA-negative memory subsets. The sequence was collected from a man younger than 30 in good health. The specimen sequenced was naive CD4+ T cells sorted from blood. Subset of the sample: CD45RA+ positively selected.

This chain's CDR3 is CASSNRDKAFF. Written as DNA, the CDR3 is TGTGCCAGTAGTAACCGGGACAAAGCTTTCTTT. This sequence joins TRBV19 and TRBJ1-1; D is perhaps TRBD1 (6 bases). V was clipped by 4 bases and J by 9 bases, with 9 bases between them. The CDR3 extends over 11 amino acids. Germline assignment: CDR1 LNHDA and CDR2 SQIVND (reference sequence).